The 20 T cell receptor beta chains listed next were all sequenced from one sample in a study of T cell clonality in common variable immunodeficiency (dated by TCRdb to between 2015 and 2017). The method behind the library was the immunoSEQ multiplex PCR assay. Sourced from immuneACCESS, this table was stored by TCRdb with only in-frame sequences that have V and J called. A share of the clones is absent; for the studies checked, an unresolved V gene accounts for under half, and the remainder has no known explanation. This sample is represented by some 40,000 clones, with no singletons among them. Jointly, the top ten make up roughly 3% of the sample. Sequencing was done on a sample of peripheral blood mononuclear cells. The receptors here all came from a person aged 18 to 75 in good health.

This clone was counted at least ten times. The CDR3 end falls 3 residues outside the read, so it is completed with the germline J gene. The V call is TRBV5-4, the J call TRBJ2-7; 7 positions agree with TRBD2. The CDR3 sequence is 15 residues long. Germline trimming cut 4 bases from V and 0 bases from J; bases unmatched to any gene: 7. In germline, CDR1 is SGHNT, CDR2 YYREEE (reference sequence). The DNA read from the CDR3 is TGTGCCAGCAGCCTTTCTAGCGGACCCTCCTACGAG. Encoded protein: CASSLSSGPSYE. In full, the CDR3 is CASSLSSGPSYEQYF.

At least ten counts were recorded for this clone. From the germline J gene comes the end of the CDR3, since the read stops 3 residues before it. The V call is TRBV5-1, the J call TRBJ2-3; TRBD2 matches 7 bases. This CDR3 is 15 amino acids long. The V segment lost 5 bases and the J segment 2 bases; nucleotides outside the gene matches: 8. In germline, CDR1 is SGHRS, CDR2 YFSETQ. The sequenced part of the CDR3 DNA is TGCGCCAGCAGACCTACTAGCGACCACACAGATACG. Protein product: CASRPTSDHTDT. The CDR3, in full, reads CASRPTSDHTDTQYF.

This clone has a count of ten or more. The read stops 3 residues short of the end of the CDR3; the missing end is completed from the germline J gene. The rearrangement uses TRBV18 and TRBJ2-3; 13 bases agree with TRBD2. The CDR3 has 17 amino acids. CDR1 is KGHSH and CDR2 is LQKENI in the germline V gene. Unmatched junction bases numbered 6, after V lost 6 bases and J lost 0 bases. CDR3 loop: CASSPLGLAGSTDTQYF. The CDR3 DNA, read in part, is TGTGCCAGCTCCCCTCTGGGACTAGCGGGAAGCACAGATACG.

Ten or more counts support this clone. Read sequence stops 3 residues before the CDR3 end, and the germline J gene provides the missing end. This chain connects TRBV5-1 to TRBJ1-1; no clear D gene. Trimming left V 5 bases short and J 5 bases short, with 16 bases between. CDR1 is SGHRS, CDR2 YFSETQ, per germline. The CDR3 is 14 amino acids. CDR3 residues: CASSLNRLETEAFF. The sequenced part of the CDR3 DNA is TGCGCCAGCAGTTTGAACCGACTGGAGACTGAA.

The sample holds many counts of this clone. The read halts 3 residues ahead of the CDR3 end, with the missing end drawn from the germline J gene. The chain combines TRBV20-1 with TRBJ1-2; D may be TRBD1 (5 bases). V lost 3 bases and J 4 bases, leaving 15 bases between the germline ends. Germline V CDR1 and CDR2: DFQATT, SNEGSKA (reference sequence). CDR3 length: 14 amino acids. CDR3 bases read: TGCAGTGCTAGTCCTCCAGGGTCATCCTATGGC. Translated, it gives CSASPPGSSYG. In full, the CDR3 reads CSASPPGSSYGYTF.

Ten or more counts support this clone. The read is 3 residues too short to cover the CDR3 end, so that end is filled in from the germline J gene. The chain links TRBV6-4 to TRBJ1-2; 9 bases map to TRBD1. Germline V lookup: CDR1 MRHNA, CDR2 SNTAGT. The CDR3 is 13 amino acids. The covered CDR3 bases are TGTGCCAGCAGTGACACAGGGGGCCGGGGC. Its protein is CASSDTGGRG. The entire CDR3 is CASSDTGGRGYTF.

This clone was found many times. The read ends 3 residues shy of where the CDR3 ends; the end is completed using the germline J gene. The chain joins TRBV6-1 to TRBJ2-3; D may be TRBD1 (6 bases). Germline V gene lookup returns CDR1 MNHNS and CDR2 SASEGT. The length of the CDR3 is 13 residues. CDR3 sequence reads: CASSERDKETQYF. The covered CDR3 bases are TGTGCCAGCAGTGAACGGGACAAAGAGACG.

This clone has a handful of counts. The read gets to within 3 residues of the CDR3 end, and the germline J gene fills in the rest. The V and J genes are TRBV11-2 and TRBJ2-2; possible D gene TRBD2, 5 bases. The CDR3 length is 14 residues. V dropped 3 bases and J dropped 4 bases, with 9 bases sitting between them. CDR1 is SGHAT and CDR2 is FQNNGV in the germline V gene. The CDR3 bases that were read are TGTGCCAGCAGCTTCGAGGGTACCACCGGGGAG. This sequence encodes CASSFEGTTGE. The full CDR3 protein is CASSFEGTTGELFF.

This clone was seen at least ten times. The CDR3 end is not reached by the read, which stops 3 residues before it; the germline J gene fills it in. The J gene is TRBJ1-5, the V gene TRBV20-1; 7 bases match TRBD1. J lost 7 bases, V lost 6 bases, and 9 bases had no gene match. The CDR3 is 13 residues long. In germline, CDR1 is DFQATT, CDR2 SNEGSKA (reference sequence). This CDR3 is CSASQGVGQPQHF. CDR3 bases read: TGCAGTGCCTCTCAGGGGGTTGGACAGCCC.

This clone was detected only a few times. With the read ending 3 residues before the CDR3 end, the germline J gene is used to fill in that end. V gene TRBV10-2 combines with J gene TRBJ2-2; 10 bases fit TRBD2. Unmatched junction bases numbered 6, after V lost 5 bases and J lost 6 bases. This CDR3 contains 15 residues. Germline V lookup: CDR1 WSHSY, CDR2 SAAADI. The covered CDR3 bases are TGCGCCAGCAGTCGAGCGGGAGGGCCTTCCGGGGAG. This encodes CASSRAGGPSGE. The full-length CDR3 reads as CASSRAGGPSGELFF.

This clone was counted ten times or more. Read coverage stops 3 residues before the CDR3 terminus; the germline J gene supplies the remainder. The chain links TRBV10-3 to TRBJ2-2; D is unresolved. CDR1 ENHRY and CDR2 SYGVKD come from the germline V gene. This CDR3 region has 13 residues. Trimming removed 10 bases at V and 5 bases at J, with 14 bases between. The part of the CDR3 DNA that was read is TGTGCCACACAGAACCCAAAGACCGGGGAG. Translating gives CATQNPKTGE. The complete CDR3 reads CATQNPKTGELFF.

In its sample, this clone was seen many times. Read data end 3 residues before the CDR3 end; the end is taken from the germline J gene. This chain links TRBV19 with TRBJ2-7, with TRBD2 identical over 11 bases. The CDR3 is 15 residues long. After removal of 7 bases from V and 4 bases from J, the junction contained 9 bases not matched to a gene. Germline assignment: CDR1 LNHDA and CDR2 SQIVND (reference sequence). The CDR3 loop reads CASTLAGDGYYEQYF. The sequenced CDR3 bases are TGTGCCAGTACACTAGCGGGAGATGGGTATTACGAG.

This clone was detected ten times or more. With the read ending 3 residues before the CDR3 end, the germline J gene is used to fill in that end. This sequence joins TRBV5-6 and TRBJ2-7, with 7 bases aligning to TRBD1. Germline trimming cut 1 base from V and 3 bases from J; bases unmatched to any gene: 1. This CDR3 has 13 residues. Germline V lookup: CDR1 SGHDT, CDR2 YYEEEE. CDR3 sequence reads: CASSLTGVYEQYF. The part of the CDR3 DNA that was read is TGTGCCAGCAGCTTGACAGGGGTCTACGAG.

About this clone itself: Read coverage stops 3 residues before the CDR3 terminus; the germline J gene supplies the remainder. The chain carries TRBV7-9 and TRBJ2-4; D is undetermined. From germline, CDR1 is SEHNR and CDR2 FQNEAQ (reference sequence). This CDR3 region has 13 residues. CDR3 DNA (partial): TGTGCCAGCAGCTCCCCCCGATTCTATGGT. Encoded protein: CASSSPRFYG. The whole CDR3 protein reads CASSSPRFYGQYF.

Many counts were recorded for this clone. The sequence runs out 3 residues before the end of the CDR3; the remainder is reconstructed from the germline J gene. This rearrangement joins TRBV5-1 to TRBJ1-5, with 7 bases identical to TRBD1. Germline values: CDR1 SGHRS, CDR2 YFSETQ. CDR3 size: 15 residues. V shed 4 bases and J 1 base; nucleotides not matched to a gene: 5. The sequenced CDR3 bases are TGCGCCAGCAGCGCTGCAGGGGGAAGCAATCAGCCC. Translating gives CASSAAGGSNQP. The whole CDR3 reads CASSAAGGSNQPQHF.

This clone was picked up many times. The observed sequence ends 3 residues before the CDR3 terminus, with the missing tail filled in from the germline J gene. This chain joins TRBV20-1 and TRBJ2-4; TRBD2 agrees at 7 bases. This CDR3 contains 14 residues. Germline values: CDR1 DFQATT, CDR2 SNEGSKA (reference sequence). The CDR3 DNA, read in part, is TGCAGTGCCCTGCCTACTAGCGCGCAAGAGACT. It codes for CSALPTSAQET. From start to end, the CDR3 is CSALPTSAQETQYF.

This clone was observed at least ten times. The covered CDR3 bases are TGTGCCAGCAGTTTGGATGAAGGAGGGGGCAATCAGCCC. It translates to CASSLDEGGGNQP. The full CDR3 protein is CASSLDEGGGNQPQHF. The gene calls are TRBV28 and TRBJ1-5, with D possibly matching TRBD1 (5 bases). The read gets to within 3 residues of the CDR3 end, and the germline J gene fills in the rest. CDR1 and CDR2 (germline): MDHEN, SYDVKM. V was cut by 3 bases and J by 2 bases, with 14 bases left in between. The CDR3 contains 16 residues.

This clone occurred many times. The missing CDR3 end, 3 residues past where the read stops, is filled in from the germline J gene. The chain combines TRBV5-1 with TRBJ2-1, with a tentative D call TRBD2 (5 bases). This CDR3 region has 14 residues. V was cut by 2 bases and J by 5 bases, with 11 bases left in between. CDR1 SGHRS and CDR2 YFSETQ come from the germline V gene. The CDR3 DNA, read in part, is TGCGCCAGCAGCTTTAACGGGGTAAACAATGAG. Translation: CASSFNGVNNE. The CDR3, in full, reads CASSFNGVNNEQFF.

This clone appeared a few times. The read ends 3 residues before the CDR3 terminus; that terminus is restored from the germline J gene. The chain is built from TRBV18 and TRBJ2-3; 7 bases are shared with TRBD1. The CDR3 length is 14 residues. Germline CDR1 and CDR2: KGHSH and LQKENI. The CDR3: CASSATGDNQPQYF. The covered CDR3 bases are TGTGCCAGCTCAGCTACAGGGGACAATCAGCCG. The full variable domain, completed using reference TRBV18 and TRBJ2-3, is NAGVMQNPRHLVRRRGQEARLRCSPMKGHSHVYWYRQLPEEGLKFMVYLQKENIIDESGMPKERFSAEFPKEGPSILRIQQVVRGDSAAYFCASSATGDNQPQYFGPGTRLTVL.

This clone showed up many times. Read data end 3 residues before the CDR3 end; the end is taken from the germline J gene. The rearrangement uses TRBV12-3 or TRBV12-4 and TRBJ1-2; D gene ambiguous. This CDR3 is built from 11 residues. Trimming cost V 5 bases and J 4 bases, with 5 bases left between them. The CDR3 sequence: CASSPGYGYTF. CDR3 DNA, as far as it was read: TGTGCCAGCAGTCCCGGCTATGGC.